This T cell receptor (beta chain) was captured by sequencing in a study of CD8+ T cells in alopecia areata. V lost 4 bases, J lost 4 bases, and 25 bases lay in between. Germline V CDR1 and CDR2: LGHNT, FRNRAP. The CDR3 is 18 amino acids. RNA was isolated and reverse transcribed to cDNA, the sequencing template. The data were produced by immunoSEQ multiplex PCR, yet TCRdb's version contains in-frame clones alone and is incomplete. The repertoire consists of 30,000 to 40,000 clones, with roughly 53% occurring once and the leading ten covering under 2%. Sorting of the five patients' CD4+ cells gave CD25+CD127- cells as the output. As part of sample collection, lesional scalp punch biopsies and peripheral blood were taken from alopecia areata patients.

This chain connects TRBV12-5 to TRBJ2-5; perhaps D is TRBD1 or TRBD2 (5 bases each). The sequenced sample consisted of CD4+ Tregs sorted from blood. The sequence derives from a human donor with alopecia areata. For the CDR3, the DNA is TGTGCTAGTGGTTCAGGAACCGGTGGGGGACCAGGTTTAGAGACCCAGTACTTC. Its translation: CASGSGTGGGPGLETQYF.